A single sample gave rise to the 9 T cell receptor beta chains below, sequenced in a study of Graves' ophthalmopathy and Graves' hyperthyroidism. RNA transcripts served as template for amplifying TCR beta CDR3 sequences. RT-PCR in the first round used HTBI primers; a second-round multiplex PCR followed. TCRdb reanalysed the multiplex PCR reads using MiXCR and keeps one entry per CDR3 protein. The table includes fewer than 600,000 distinct CDR3 sequences, roughly 14% detected once. The sample consisted of blood. All receptors derive from a woman aged 30 to 39 with Graves' ophthalmopathy.

Many counts were recorded for this clonotype. The chain has TRBV2 and TRBJ1-2; D is undetermined. V was cut by 7 bases and J by 3 bases, with 12 bases left in between. Germline assignment: CDR1 SNHLY and CDR2 FYNNEI. CDR3 size: 13 residues. DNA for the CDR3: TGTGCCAGCAAAGAATTAAGGGACTATGGCTACACCTTC. Its protein is CASKELRDYGYTF.

This clonotype showed up many times. The rearrangement uses TRBV12-3 or TRBV12-4 and TRBJ2-7, with D maybe TRBD1 (6 bases). V lost 5 bases to trimming and J lost 12 bases, with 14 bases between them. The CDR3 length is 11 residues. The CDR3 bases are TGTGCCAGCAGTCGAGGGGACACTAGGTACTTC. Translation gives CASSRGDTRYF.

This clonotype was detected many times. The chain links TRBV6-5 to TRBJ1-1; no definite D call. Between the trimmed V and J ends, which lost 8 bases and 0 bases, there was a span of 10 bases. CDR1 is MNHEY and CDR2 is SVGAGI in the germline V gene. CDR3 length equals 13 residues. The CDR3 nucleotides are TGTGCCAGCGGACGGTCACTGAACACTGAAGCTTTCTTT. This encodes CASGRSLNTEAFF.

Many counts were recorded for this clonotype. The genes are TRBV27 and TRBJ1-1; TRBD1 is a possible D gene (5 bases). Germline loops: CDR1 MNHEY, CDR2 SMNVEV (reference sequence). The CDR3 runs to 13 residues. V lost 6 bases and J lost 1, with 9 bases in between. The CDR3 coding sequence is TGTGCCAGCAGATATGGACAGAACACTGAAGCTTTCTTT. The encoded protein is CASRYGQNTEAFF.

This clonotype was counted many times. The genes are TRBV12-3 or TRBV12-4 and TRBJ2-2; 8 bases map to TRBD1. The CDR3 sequence is 16 residues long. V was pared by 4 bases and J by 2 bases, with 6 bases of the junction left unmatched. In nucleotides, the CDR3 is TGTGCCAGCAGTTCCCGGACAGGGATAAACACCGGGGAGCTGTTTTTT. Protein sequence: CASSSRTGINTGELFF.

This clonotype showed up many times. The rearrangement uses TRBV12-3 or TRBV12-4 and TRBJ1-1; D is possibly TRBD1 (6 bases). The V and J ends lost 7 bases and 4 bases respectively, with 16 bases between them. CDR3 size: 14 residues. The CDR3 loop is CASKMTGAFTEAFF. CDR3 DNA: TGTGCCAGCAAGATGACAGGCGCCTTCACTGAAGCTTTCTTT.

The V gene is TRBV6-5, the J gene TRBJ2-7; D is unresolved. Germline V gene sequence: CDR1 MNHEY, CDR2 SVGAGI. Trimming took off 4 bases at V and 0 bases at J, with 19 bases between the two ends. There are 17 residues in the CDR3. For the CDR3, the DNA is TGTGCCAGCAGTTCACCCCCCGACCCTGGAAGCTCCTACGAGCAGTACTTC. Its translation: CASSSPPDPGSSYEQYF.

This clonotype came up many times. The rearrangement links TRBV6-1 to TRBJ1-1; possibly TRBD1 for D (5 bases). This CDR3 has 17 amino acids. Germline V gives CDR1 MNHNS, CDR2 SASEGT. V dropped 2 bases and J dropped 0 bases, with 16 bases sitting between them. DNA of the CDR3: TGTGCCAGCAGTGAAAGACAGCATGCATACATGAACACTGAAGCTTTCTTT. Translating it yields CASSERQHAYMNTEAFF.

This clonotype was seen ten or more times. V is TRBV24-1 and J is TRBJ1-1, with D possibly being TRBD1 (5 bases). V gave up 5 bases and J gave up 4 bases, with 7 bases separating them. The CDR3 has 12 amino acids. Germline lookup yields CDR1 KGHDR and CDR2 SFDVKD. Written as DNA, the CDR3 is TGTGCCACCAGTGGGGGGGGCACTGAAGCTTTCTTT. This encodes CATSGGGTEAFF.